These 9 T cell receptor beta chains were all obtained from the same sample, sequenced in a study of blood T cell repertoires in COVID-19. Data came from immunoSEQ multiplex PCR; TCRdb stores just in-frame clones and leaves some out. The sample includes about 34,000 clones, approximately 88% of them seen just once. The source material was peripheral blood. The receptors shown here come from a man between 60 and 75 years old with active COVID-19.

The J gene is TRBJ2-5, the V gene TRBV5-1, with 10 bases that match TRBD1. The length of the CDR3 is 16 residues. With 1 base clipped from V and 4 bases from J, the junction kept 7 bases outside the gene matches. Germline CDR1 and CDR2: SGHRS and YFSETQ. The CDR3 nucleotides read TGCGCCAGCAGCTTGCTGGGGACAGGGGATTCAGAGACCCAGTACTTC. This codes for CASSLLGTGDSETQYF. The entire variable domain, with the rest obtained from reference TRBV5-1 and TRBJ2-5, is as follows: KAGVTQTPRYLIKTRGQQVTLSCSPISGHRSVSWYQQTPGQGLQFLFEYFSETQRNKGNFPGRFSGRQFSNSRSEMNVSTLELGDSALYLCASSLLGTGDSETQYFGPGTRLLVL.

The chain joins TRBV19 to TRBJ2-5; TRBD1 matches at 9 bases. The V segment lost 4 bases and the J segment 5 bases; nucleotides outside the gene matches: 5. The CDR3 extends over 14 amino acids. CDR1 and CDR2 from the germline V gene are LNHDA and SQIVND (reference sequence). CDR3 sequence reads: CASSTGQGSETQYF. Here the CDR3 DNA reads TGTGCCAGTAGTACCGGACAGGGGTCGGAGACCCAGTACTTC.

This chain joins TRBV3-1 (or the pseudogene TRBV3-2) and TRBJ2-3; a weak D match, TRBD2 (6 bases). Between the trimmed V and J ends, which lost 1 base and 4 bases, there was a span of 15 bases. There are 16 residues in the CDR3. CDR1 LGHDT and CDR2 YNNKEL come from the germline V gene (reference sequence). CDR3 sequence reads: CASSQGGVGGPDTQYF. Written as DNA, the CDR3 is TGTGCCAGCAGCCAAGGAGGTGTGGGGGGACCAGATACGCAGTATTTT.

The rearrangement uses TRBV11-2 and TRBJ1-1; D is perhaps TRBD1 (5 bases). Trimming pared 4 bases from V and 7 bases from J, leaving 10 bases between. The germline CDR1 and CDR2 sequences are SGHAT and FQNNGV. The CDR3 has 12 residues. In nucleotides, the CDR3 is TGTGCCAGCAGCTCCTTGCAGGGTGAAGCTTTCTTT. Amino acids: CASSSLQGEAFF.

This chain connects TRBV10-3 to TRBJ2-1; 14 nucleotides agree with TRBD2. The CDR3 is made up of 19 amino acids. From germline, CDR1 is ENHRY and CDR2 SYGVKD. With 6 bases clipped from V and 2 bases from J, the junction kept 12 bases outside the gene matches. The CDR3 bases are TGTGCCATCAGCCAAGCCCCGGGACTAGCGGGAGTCGCCTACAATGAGCAGTTCTTC. This encodes CAISQAPGLAGVAYNEQFF.

The chain has TRBV19 and TRBJ2-2; TRBD1 agrees at 8 bases. Germline values: CDR1 LNHDA, CDR2 SQIVND (reference sequence). This CDR3 has 16 amino acids. J gave up 4 bases and V 4 bases, and 8 bases lay outside the gene matches. CDR3 nucleotide sequence: TGTGCCAGTAGTACAGACCACGGACAGGGCACCGGGGAGCTGTTTTTT. Amino acid sequence: CASSTDHGQGTGELFF. Variable domain in full (rest from reference TRBV19 and TRBJ2-2): DGGITQSPKYLFRKEGQNVTLSCEQNLNHDAMYWYRQDPGQGLRLIYYSQIVNDFQKGDIAEGYSVSREKKESFPLTVTSAQKNPTAFYLCASSTDHGQGTGELFFGEGSRLTVL.

The genes are TRBV10-1 and TRBJ1-3; a possible D gene is TRBD1 (5 bases). The CDR3 has 16 residues. In germline, CDR1 is WNHNN, CDR2 SYGVQD (reference sequence). Trimming removed 3 bases at V and 0 bases at J, with 12 bases between. CDR3 DNA: TGCGCCAGCAGTGAAACAGGACACTCCTCTGGAAACACCATATATTTT. This gives the protein CASSETGHSSGNTIYF.

The chain links TRBV7-8 to TRBJ2-7; 11 nucleotides agree with TRBD2. The CDR3 spans 17 residues. V shed 5 bases, J shed 7 bases, and the junction held 16 bases outside the gene matches. CDR1 SGHVS and CDR2 FQNEAQ come from the germline V gene. The chain's CDR3 is CASSPSGTSGPGGEQYF. In DNA, the CDR3 is TGTGCCAGCAGCCCCTCCGGGACTAGCGGTCCCGGTGGGGAGCAGTACTTC.

V and J are TRBV13 and TRBJ2-7; tentative D call: TRBD1 (6 bases). The V gene's germline CDR1 is PRHDT and CDR2 FYEKMQ (reference sequence). The ends were cut back, 4 bases at V and 6 bases at J, with 22 bases in the middle. The CDR3 length is 16 residues. CDR3 nucleotides: TGTGCCAGCAGCTACACCCAGGGGTTAAGGGGACGCGAGCAGTACTTC. This gives the protein CASSYTQGLRGREQYF.